The following is a T cell receptor (beta chain) sequence with its context. Categorization into cohorts depended on clinical history that participants reported. The protocol was immunoSEQ multiplex PCR, while the TCRdb copy is restricted to in-frame clones and leaves out a portion. This sample has some 300,000 clones, with about 90% found just once. This entry is derived from a study of blood T cell repertoires in COVID-19. The wider study: In each case, the material was cDNA or gDNA derived from T cells, B-cell-depleted T cells, or PBMCs.

This CDR3 has 16 amino acids. The V gene's germline CDR1 is MNHNS and CDR2 SASEGT. Trimming took off 4 bases at V and 4 bases at J, with 17 bases between the two ends. The rearrangement uses TRBV6-1 and TRBJ2-4, with a weak D call TRBD1 (5 bases). The receptor comes from a woman between 50 and 59 years old who had been exposed to COVID-19. Sequences were obtained from PBMCs or T cells enriched from blood (not recorded which). The CDR3 reads CASSGSAWQGKNIQYF. DNA of the CDR3: TGTGCCAGCAGTGGATCGGCCTGGCAGGGTAAAAACATTCAGTACTTC.